This TCR beta chain was identified during a study of T-cell memory formation after mild COVID-19. It was 5'RACE with constant-segment primers that produced the TCR alpha and TCR beta cDNA libraries, which carried sample barcodes and UMIs. Each CDR3 protein is one row after TCRdb ran MiXCR on the 5' RACE reads. This sample has under 700,000 distinct CDR3 sequences, with 20% found just once. This clonotype was counted a few times. The CDR3 totals 12 residues. CDR1 and CDR2 (germline): SEHNR, FQNEAQ (reference sequence). V was pared by 6 bases and J by 0 bases, with 5 bases between. Sequenced material: PBMCs or a T cell subset sorted from them (not recorded which). The gene calls are TRBV7-9 and TRBJ1-2, with D hard to call. The receptor was derived from an adult woman who had mild COVID-19 (a few samples of this study predate the infection). Cell type and time point are not known. The DNA for the CDR3 is TGTGCCAGCAGGGAGTCTAACTATGGCTACACCTTC. Translated: CASRESNYGYTF.